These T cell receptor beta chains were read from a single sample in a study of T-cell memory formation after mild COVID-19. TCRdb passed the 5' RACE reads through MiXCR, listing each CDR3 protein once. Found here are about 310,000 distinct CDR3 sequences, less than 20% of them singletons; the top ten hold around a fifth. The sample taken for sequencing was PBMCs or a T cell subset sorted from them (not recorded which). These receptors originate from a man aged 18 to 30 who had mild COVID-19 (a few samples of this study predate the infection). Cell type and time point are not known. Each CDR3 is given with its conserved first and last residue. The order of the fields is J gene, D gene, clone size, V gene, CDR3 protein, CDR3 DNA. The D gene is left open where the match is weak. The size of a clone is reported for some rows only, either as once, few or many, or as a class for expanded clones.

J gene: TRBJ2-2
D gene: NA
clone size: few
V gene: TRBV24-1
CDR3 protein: CATSDLSGELFF
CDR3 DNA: TGTGCCACCAGTGATTTATCCGGGGAGCTGTTTTTT

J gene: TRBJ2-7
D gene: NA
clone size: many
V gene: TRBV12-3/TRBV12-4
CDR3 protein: CASSLGQYEQYF
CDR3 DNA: TGTGCCAGCTCCCTGGGGCAGTACGAGCAGTACTTC

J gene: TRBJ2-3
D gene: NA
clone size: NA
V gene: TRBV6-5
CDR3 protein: CATTEYSADTQYF
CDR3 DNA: TGTGCCACCACGGAGTATTCAGCAGATACGCAGTATTTT

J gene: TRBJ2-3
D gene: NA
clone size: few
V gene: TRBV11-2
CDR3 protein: CASSLDLANTQYF
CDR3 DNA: TGTGCCAGCAGCTTAGATCTCGCCAATACGCAGTATTTT

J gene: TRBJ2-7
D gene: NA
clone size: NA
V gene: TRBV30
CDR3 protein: CAWNVGESYEQYF
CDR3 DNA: TGTGCCTGGAATGTGGGTGAATCCTACGAGCAGTACTTC

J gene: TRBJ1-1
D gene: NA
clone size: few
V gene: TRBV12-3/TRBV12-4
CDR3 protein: CASSYLGVGEAFF
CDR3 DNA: TGTGCCAGCAGTTATCTGGGGGTCGGTGAAGCTTTCTTT

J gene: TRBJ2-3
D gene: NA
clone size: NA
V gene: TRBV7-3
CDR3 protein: CASSLGDIVTDTQYF
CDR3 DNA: TGTGCCAGCAGCTTAGGGGACATCGTCACAGATACGCAGTATTTT

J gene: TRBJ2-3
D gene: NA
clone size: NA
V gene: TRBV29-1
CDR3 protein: CSSWTDLTSTDTQYF
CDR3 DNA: TGCAGCTCCTGGACGGACCTCACTAGCACAGATACGCAGTATTTT

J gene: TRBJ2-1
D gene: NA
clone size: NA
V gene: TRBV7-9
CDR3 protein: CASSLGGQLGEQFF
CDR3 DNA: TGTGCCAGCAGCTTAGGCGGGCAGCTCGGGGAGCAGTTCTTC

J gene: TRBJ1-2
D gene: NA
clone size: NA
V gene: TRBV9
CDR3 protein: CASSVDQGGYGYTF
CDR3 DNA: TGTGCCAGCAGCGTAGATCAGGGAGGCTATGGCTACACCTTC

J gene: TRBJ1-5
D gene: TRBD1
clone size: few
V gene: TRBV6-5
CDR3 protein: CASSAGGGDQPQHF
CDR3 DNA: TGTGCCAGCAGCGCAGGGGGCGGGGATCAGCCCCAGCATTTT

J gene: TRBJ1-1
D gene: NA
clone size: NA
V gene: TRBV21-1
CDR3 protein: CARTRDRNTEAFF
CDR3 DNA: TGTGCCAGGACAAGAGACCGGAACACTGAAGCTTTCTTT

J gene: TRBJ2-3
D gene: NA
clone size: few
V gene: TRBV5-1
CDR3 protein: CASSPHDSLGTDTQYF
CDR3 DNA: TGCGCCAGCAGCCCACACGACAGCCTAGGCACAGATACGCAGTATTTT

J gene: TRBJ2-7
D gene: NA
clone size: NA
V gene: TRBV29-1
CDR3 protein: CSVARTVTYEQYF
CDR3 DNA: TGCAGCGTTGCCCGGACAGTAACCTACGAGCAGTACTTC

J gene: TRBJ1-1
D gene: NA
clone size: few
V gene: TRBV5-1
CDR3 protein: CASSLGGAMNTEAFF
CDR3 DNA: TGCGCCAGCAGCTTGGGGGGGGCGATGAACACTGAAGCTTTCTTT

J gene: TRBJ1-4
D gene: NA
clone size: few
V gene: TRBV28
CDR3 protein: CASSYPAGLNEKLFF
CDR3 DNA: TGTGCCAGCAGTTACCCGGCAGGACTTAATGAAAAACTGTTTTTT

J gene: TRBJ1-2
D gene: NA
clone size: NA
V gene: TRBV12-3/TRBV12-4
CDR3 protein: CASSTINTYFNYGYTF
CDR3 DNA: TGTGCCAGCAGTACGATAAACACGTACTTTAACTATGGCTACACCTTC

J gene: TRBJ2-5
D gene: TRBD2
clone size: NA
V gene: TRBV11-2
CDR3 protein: CASSLDTLAGRRVRETQYF
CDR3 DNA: TGTGCCAGCAGCTTAGATACCCTAGCGGGGCGCAGGGTTCGGGAGACCCAGTACTTC

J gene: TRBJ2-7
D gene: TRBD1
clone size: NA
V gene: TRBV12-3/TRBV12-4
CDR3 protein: CASAGTDYEQYF
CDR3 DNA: TGTGCCAGCGCCGGGACAGACTACGAGCAGTACTTC

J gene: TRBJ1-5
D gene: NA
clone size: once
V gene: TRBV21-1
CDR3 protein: CAGDYRAYNQPQHF
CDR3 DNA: TGTGCCGGAGATTACCGGGCCTACAATCAGCCCCAGCATTTT

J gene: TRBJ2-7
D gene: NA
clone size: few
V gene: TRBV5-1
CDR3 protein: CASSLVQGNYYEQYF
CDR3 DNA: TGCGCCAGCAGCTTGGTCCAGGGAAACTACTACGAGCAGTACTTC

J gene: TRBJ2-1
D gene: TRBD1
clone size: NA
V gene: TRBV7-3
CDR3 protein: CASSNTGGGDYNEQFF
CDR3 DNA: TGTGCCAGCAGCAACACAGGGGGCGGCGATTACAATGAGCAGTTCTTC

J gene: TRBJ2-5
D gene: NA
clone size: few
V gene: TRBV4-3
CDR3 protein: CASSQDQTHRVGETQYF
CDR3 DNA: TGCGCCAGCAGCCAAGACCAAACGCACAGGGTCGGGGAGACCCAGTACTTC

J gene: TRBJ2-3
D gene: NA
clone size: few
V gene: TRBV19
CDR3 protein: CASSRLSDTQYF
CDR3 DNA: TGTGCCAGTAGCAGACTATCAGATACGCAGTATTTT

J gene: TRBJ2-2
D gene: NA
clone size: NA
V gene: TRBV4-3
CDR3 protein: CASSQGTLPTGELFF
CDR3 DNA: TGCGCCAGCAGCCAAGGGACTCTACCCACCGGGGAGCTGTTTTTT

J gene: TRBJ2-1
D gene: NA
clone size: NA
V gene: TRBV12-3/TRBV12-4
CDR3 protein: CASRTDPTVSSSYNEQFF
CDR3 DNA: TGTGCCAGCAGAACCGACCCGACAGTTTCGAGCTCCTACAATGAGCAGTTCTTC

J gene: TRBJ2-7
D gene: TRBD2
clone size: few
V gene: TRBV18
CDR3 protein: CASSPSLAGIKNEQYF
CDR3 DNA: TGTGCCAGCTCACCTTCCCTAGCGGGGATTAAGAACGAGCAGTACTTC

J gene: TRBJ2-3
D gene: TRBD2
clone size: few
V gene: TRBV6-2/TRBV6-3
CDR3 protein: CASSSKTSGLTDTQYF
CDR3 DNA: TGTGCCAGCAGTTCCAAGACTAGCGGACTCACAGATACGCAGTATTTT

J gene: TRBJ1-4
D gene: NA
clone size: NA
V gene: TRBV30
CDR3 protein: CAWSVTVLGKLFF
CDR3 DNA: TGTGCCTGGAGTGTGACCGTTCTGGGAAAACTGTTTTTT

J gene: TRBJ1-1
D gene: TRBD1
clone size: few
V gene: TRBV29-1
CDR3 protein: CSVNRQGERAFF
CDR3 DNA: TGCAGCGTTAACCGACAGGGGGAAAGGGCTTTCTTT

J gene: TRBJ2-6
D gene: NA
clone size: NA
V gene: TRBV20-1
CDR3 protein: CSAPVRGAPDVLTF
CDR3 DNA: TGCAGTGCCCCGGTGAGGGGGGCGCCGGACGTCCTGACTTTC

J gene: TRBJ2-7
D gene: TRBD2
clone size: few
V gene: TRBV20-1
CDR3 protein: CSARTGTSSYEQYF
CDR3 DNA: TGCAGTGCTAGAACCGGGACTAGCTCCTACGAGCAGTACTTC

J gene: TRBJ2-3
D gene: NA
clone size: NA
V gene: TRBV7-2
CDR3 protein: CASNHGGPSTDTQYF
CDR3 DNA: TGTGCCAGCAACCACGGGGGCCCGTCCACAGATACGCAGTATTTT

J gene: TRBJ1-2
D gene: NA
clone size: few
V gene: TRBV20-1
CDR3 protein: CSAQAPYSGYTF
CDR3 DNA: TGCAGTGCTCAAGCGCCCTATTCGGGCTACACCTTC

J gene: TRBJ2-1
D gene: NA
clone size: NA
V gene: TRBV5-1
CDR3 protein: CASSLWGVDNEQFF
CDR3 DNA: TGCGCCAGCAGCTTGTGGGGGGTTGACAATGAGCAGTTCTTC

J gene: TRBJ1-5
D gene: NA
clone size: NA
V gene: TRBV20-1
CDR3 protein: CSARVTGSQPQHF
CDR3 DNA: TGCAGTGCTAGAGTGACAGGCTCTCAGCCCCAGCATTTT

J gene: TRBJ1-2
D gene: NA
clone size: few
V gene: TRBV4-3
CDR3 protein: CASSQGPLGGYTF
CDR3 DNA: TGCGCCAGCAGCCAAGGACCCCTGGGCGGCTACACCTTC

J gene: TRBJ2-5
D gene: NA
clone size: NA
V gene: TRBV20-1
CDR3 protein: CSARDEGLAAETQYF
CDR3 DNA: TGCAGTGCTAGAGATGAGGGGCTAGCCGCAGAGACCCAGTACTTC

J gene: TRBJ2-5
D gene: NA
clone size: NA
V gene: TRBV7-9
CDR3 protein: CASSFPGRTTQYF
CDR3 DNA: TGTGCCAGCAGCTTTCCAGGCCGGACGACCCAGTACTTC

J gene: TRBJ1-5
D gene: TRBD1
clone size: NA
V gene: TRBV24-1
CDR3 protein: CATSDSGTGGPAQHF
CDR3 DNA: TGTGCCACCAGTGATTCTGGGACAGGGGGACCGGCCCAGCATTTT

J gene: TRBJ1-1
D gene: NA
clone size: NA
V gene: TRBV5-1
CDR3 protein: CASSPAGGQAEAFF
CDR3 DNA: TGCGCCAGCAGCCCGGCTGGGGGGCAAGCTGAAGCTTTCTTT

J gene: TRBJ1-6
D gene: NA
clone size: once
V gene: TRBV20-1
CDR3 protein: CSAYSRSSSPLHF
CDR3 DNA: TGCAGTGCATACTCTAGATCTTCATCCCCCCTCCACTTT